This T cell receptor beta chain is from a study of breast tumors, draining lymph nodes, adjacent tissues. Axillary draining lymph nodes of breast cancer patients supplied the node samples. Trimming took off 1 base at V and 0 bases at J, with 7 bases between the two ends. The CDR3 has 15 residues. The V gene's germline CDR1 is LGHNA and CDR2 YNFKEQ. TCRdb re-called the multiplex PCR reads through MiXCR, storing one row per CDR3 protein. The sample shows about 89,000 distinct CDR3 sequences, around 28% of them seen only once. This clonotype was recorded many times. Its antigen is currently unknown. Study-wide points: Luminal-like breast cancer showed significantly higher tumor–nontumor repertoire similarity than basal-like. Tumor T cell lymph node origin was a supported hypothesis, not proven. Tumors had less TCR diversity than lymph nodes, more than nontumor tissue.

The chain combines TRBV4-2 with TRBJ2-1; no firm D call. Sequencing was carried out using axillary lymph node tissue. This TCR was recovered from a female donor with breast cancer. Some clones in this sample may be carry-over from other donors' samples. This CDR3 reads CASSQASSSYNEQFF. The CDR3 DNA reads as TGTGCCAGCAGCCAAGCCTCGAGCTCCTACAATGAGCAGTTCTTC.